This entry is about one TCR beta chain. This entry belongs to a study of blood T cell repertoires in COVID-19. Authors' data handling: The authors estimated nucleated cell counts from reference gene primer amplification. Only in-frame clones appear in the TCRdb table, and some are missing; sequencing was by immunoSEQ multiplex PCR. That table supplies the V and J calls and clone size; D and trimming were determined from the DNA. Of some 140,000 clones in the sample, about 76% were seen once. This CDR3 region has 15 residues. Germline CDR1 MDHEN, CDR2 SYDVKM. V lost 0 bases and J 7 bases, leaving 13 bases between the germline ends.

Sequencing was performed on peripheral blood. This sequence originates from a man older than 75 with acute or convalescent COVID-19. This chain uses TRBV28 with TRBJ1-5; D is perhaps TRBD1 (5 bases). For the CDR3, the DNA is TGTGCCAGCAGTTTATGGGCAGGGAATAGCCAGCCCCAGCATTTT. This codes for CASSLWAGNSQPQHF.